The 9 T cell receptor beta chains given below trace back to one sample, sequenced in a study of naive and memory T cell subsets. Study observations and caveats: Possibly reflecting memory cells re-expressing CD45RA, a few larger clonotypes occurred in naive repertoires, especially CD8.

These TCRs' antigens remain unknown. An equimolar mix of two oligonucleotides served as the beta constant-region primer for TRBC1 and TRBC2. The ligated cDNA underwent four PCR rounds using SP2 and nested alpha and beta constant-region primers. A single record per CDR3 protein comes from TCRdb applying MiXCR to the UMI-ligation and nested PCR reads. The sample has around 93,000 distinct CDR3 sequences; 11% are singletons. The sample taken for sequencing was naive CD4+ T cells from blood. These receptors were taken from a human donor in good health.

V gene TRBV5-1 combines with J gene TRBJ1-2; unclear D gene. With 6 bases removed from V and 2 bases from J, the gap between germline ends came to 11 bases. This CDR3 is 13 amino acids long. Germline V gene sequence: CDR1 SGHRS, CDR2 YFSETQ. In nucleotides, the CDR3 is TGCGCCAGCAACGCGGGCAGCAACTATGGCTACACCTTC. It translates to CASNAGSNYGYTF. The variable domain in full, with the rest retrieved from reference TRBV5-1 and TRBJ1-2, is KAGVTQTPRYLIKTRGQQVTLSCSPISGHRSVSWYQQTPGQGLQFLFEYFSETQRNKGNFPGRFSGRQFSNSRSEMNVSTLELGDSALYLCASNAGSNYGYTFGSGTRLTVV.

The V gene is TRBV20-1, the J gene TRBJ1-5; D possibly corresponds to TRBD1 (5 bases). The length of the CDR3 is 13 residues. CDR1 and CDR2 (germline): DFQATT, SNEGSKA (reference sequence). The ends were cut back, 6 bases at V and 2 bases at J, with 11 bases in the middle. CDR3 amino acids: CSARDGRNQPQHF. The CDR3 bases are TGCAGTGCACGGGACGGTCGCAATCAGCCCCAGCATTTT.

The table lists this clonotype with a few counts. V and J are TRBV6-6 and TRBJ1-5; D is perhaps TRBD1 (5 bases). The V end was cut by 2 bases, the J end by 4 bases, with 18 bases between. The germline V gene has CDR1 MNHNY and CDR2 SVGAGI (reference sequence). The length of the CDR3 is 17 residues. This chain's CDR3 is CASSYQLKQQENQPQHF. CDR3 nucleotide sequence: TGTGCCAGCAGTTACCAACTCAAACAACAGGAGAATCAGCCCCAGCATTTT.

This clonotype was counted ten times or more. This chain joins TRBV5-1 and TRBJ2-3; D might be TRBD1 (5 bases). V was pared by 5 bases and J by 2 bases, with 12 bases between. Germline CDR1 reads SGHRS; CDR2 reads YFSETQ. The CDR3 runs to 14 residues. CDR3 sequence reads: CASRRWGNTDTQYF. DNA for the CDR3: TGCGCCAGCAGGAGGTGGGGCAACACAGATACGCAGTATTTT.

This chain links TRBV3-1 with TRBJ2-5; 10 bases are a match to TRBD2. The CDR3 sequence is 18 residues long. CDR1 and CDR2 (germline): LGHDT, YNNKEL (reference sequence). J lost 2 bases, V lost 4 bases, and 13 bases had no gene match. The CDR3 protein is CASSRLPSGSAEQETQYF. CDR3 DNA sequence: TGTGCCAGCAGCCGGCTGCCTAGCGGGAGCGCTGAACAAGAGACCCAGTACTTC.

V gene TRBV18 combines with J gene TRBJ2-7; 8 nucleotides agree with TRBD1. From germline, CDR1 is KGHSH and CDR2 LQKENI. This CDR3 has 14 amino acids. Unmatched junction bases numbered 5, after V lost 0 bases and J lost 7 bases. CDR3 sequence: CASSPPGQAEEQYF. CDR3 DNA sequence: TGTGCCAGCTCACCACCGGGACAGGCGGAAGAGCAGTACTTC.

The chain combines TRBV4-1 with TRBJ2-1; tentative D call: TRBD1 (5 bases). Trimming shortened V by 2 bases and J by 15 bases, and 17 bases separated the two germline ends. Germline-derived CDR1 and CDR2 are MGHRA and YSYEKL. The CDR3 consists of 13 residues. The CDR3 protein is CASSQPLDSPRFF. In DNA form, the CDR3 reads TGCGCCAGCAGCCAACCCTTAGACAGTCCTCGGTTCTTC.

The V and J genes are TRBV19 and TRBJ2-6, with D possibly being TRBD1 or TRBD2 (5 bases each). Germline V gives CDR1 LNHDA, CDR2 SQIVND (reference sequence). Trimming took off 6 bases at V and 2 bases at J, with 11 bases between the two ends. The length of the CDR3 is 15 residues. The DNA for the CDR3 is TGTGCCAGTAGCCCTCCGGGGCCTGGGGCCAACGTCCTGACTTTC. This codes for CASSPPGPGANVLTF. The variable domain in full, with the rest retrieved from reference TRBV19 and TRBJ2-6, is DGGITQSPKYLFRKEGQNVTLSCEQNLNHDAMYWYRQDPGQGLRLIYYSQIVNDFQKGDIAEGYSVSREKKESFPLTVTSAQKNPTAFYLCASSPPGPGANVLTFGAGSRLTVL.

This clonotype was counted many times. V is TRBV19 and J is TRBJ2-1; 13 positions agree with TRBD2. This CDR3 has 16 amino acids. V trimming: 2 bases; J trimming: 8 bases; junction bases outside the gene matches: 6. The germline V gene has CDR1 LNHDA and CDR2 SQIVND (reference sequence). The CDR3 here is CASSIIGTSGIDEQFF. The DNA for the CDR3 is TGTGCCAGTAGTATAATCGGGACTAGCGGGATCGATGAGCAGTTCTTC.